This T cell receptor (beta chain) is drawn from a study of cytomegalovirus exposure and HLA in healthy donors. Points on this clone: Its antigen is not identified.

The germline V gene has CDR1 SGHRS and CDR2 YFSETQ. V lost 4 bases and J lost 7; bases outside the gene matches: 13. This CDR3 has 16 amino acids. The PCR used 60 Vbeta and 13 Jbeta primers. Repertoires were generated with immunoSEQ multiplex PCR, while TCRdb's copy carries only in-frame clones and drops some. The sample consists of some 130,000 clones, 60% to 75% of them appearing once. Study-level findings and limits: Exclusion applied to some V segments, including TRBV6-2 and TRBV6-3, as they were indistinguishable. In a later analysis, HLA-associated TCR beta chains were more clonally expanded than equally common others.

The chain carries TRBV5-1 and TRBJ1-4; TRBD1 matches 7 bases. The receptor was isolated from a woman between 50 and 59 years old in good health and CMV-seropositive. The sequencing sample was made of PBMCs. The DNA for the CDR3 is TGCGCCAGCAGCCCGGGGACAGCGACCGGCACTGAAAAACTGTTTTTT. It codes for CASSPGTATGTEKLFF.